These T cell receptor beta chains were read from a single sample in a study of T-cell reconstitution after alpha-beta-depleted transplantation in children. TCRdb used MiXCR to reprocess the PCR reads, holding one entry per CDR3 protein. The repertoire holds roughly 400,000 distinct CDR3 sequences, with over 40% as singletons. The source was PBMCs, collected before TCRalphabeta/CD19-depleted stem cell transplant. The receptors originated from a girl aged 2-10 years with aplastic anemia, due to receive a stem cell transplant. Each CDR3 is given with its conserved first and last residue. D genes are given only for firm matches. Clone size is stated in some rows and not others, as once, few, many or a class when expanded.

D: TRBD2
J: TRBJ2-1
size: few
V: TRBV7-2
CDR3: CASSSQRGGRSYNEQFF
DNA: TGTGCCAGCAGCTCCCAACGGGGGGGGCGCTCCTACAATGAGCAGTTCTTC

D: -
J: TRBJ1-2
size: once
V: TRBV20-1
CDR3: CSAALYDRRYGDTF
DNA: TGCAGTGCCGCTTTATACGACAGGCGCTATGGCGACACCTTC

D: TRBD1
J: TRBJ1-1
size: once
V: TRBV7-3
CDR3: CASSEGRDRGAFF
DNA: TGTGCCAGCAGCGAAGGCCGGGACAGGGGAGCTTTCTTT

D: -
J: TRBJ2-3
size: -
V: TRBV9
CDR3: CASSVDPSLGTDTQYF
DNA: TGTGCCAGCAGCGTAGATCCTAGCCTGGGCACAGATACGCAGTATTTT

D: TRBD1
J: TRBJ1-2
size: many
V: TRBV29-1
CDR3: CSVDDRGREYGYTF
DNA: TGCAGCGTTGACGACAGGGGGCGCGAATATGGCTACACCTTC

D: TRBD2
J: TRBJ2-1
size: many
V: TRBV7-8
CDR3: CASSLVGGSNRHEQFF
DNA: TGTGCCAGCAGCTTAGTAGGCGGGAGTAATCGTCATGAGCAGTTCTTC

D: TRBD1
J: TRBJ1-1
size: many
V: TRBV11-2
CDR3: CASTSGQGNLNTEAFF
DNA: TGTGCCAGCACCTCAGGACAGGGAAACTTAAACACTGAAGCTTTCTTT

D: TRBD2
J: TRBJ2-3
size: few
V: TRBV30
CDR3: CAWSSAGVTDTQYF
DNA: TGTGCCTGGAGTTCAGCGGGAGTAACTGATACGCAGTATTTT

D: -
J: TRBJ1-4
size: few
V: TRBV9
CDR3: CASSPRPHNEKLFF
DNA: TGTGCCAGCAGCCCTCGGCCCCATAATGAAAAACTGTTTTTT

D: -
J: TRBJ2-3
size: -
V: TRBV24-1
CDR3: CATSEFTGAISTDTQYF
DNA: TGTGCCACCAGTGAGTTCACAGGAGCCATTAGCACAGATACGCAGTATTTT

D: TRBD2
J: TRBJ2-3
size: -
V: TRBV7-3
CDR3: CASNNAGGDTDTQYF
DNA: TGTGCCAGCAATAACGCGGGAGGGGACACAGATACGCAGTATTTT

D: -
J: TRBJ2-5
size: once
V: TRBV18
CDR3: CASSTVLGETQYF
DNA: TGTGCCAGCTCGACAGTCCTAGGCGAGACCCAGTACTTC

D: TRBD2
J: TRBJ2-2
size: -
V: TRBV3-1
CDR3: CASSRRTSGRTVTGELFF
DNA: TGTGCCAGCAGCCGTCGGACTAGCGGGAGGACCGTCACCGGGGAGCTGTTTTTT

D: -
J: TRBJ2-1
size: -
V: TRBV3-1
CDR3: CASSQLTLDEQFF
DNA: TGTGCCAGCAGTCAGCTGACTTTGGATGAGCAGTTCTTC

D: -
J: TRBJ2-5
size: -
V: TRBV6-5
CDR3: CASSLRGAQETQYF
DNA: TGTGCCAGCAGTTTACGGGGGGCCCAAGAGACCCAGTACTTC

D: TRBD2
J: TRBJ2-7
size: -
V: TRBV5-1
CDR3: CASSLDPASGRGEQYF
DNA: TGCGCCAGCAGCTTGGACCCAGCTAGCGGGAGAGGTGAGCAGTACTTC

D: -
J: TRBJ2-3
size: -
V: TRBV7-9
CDR3: CASSKVTATDTQYF
DNA: TGTGCCAGCAGCAAGGTGACAGCCACAGATACGCAGTATTTT

D: -
J: TRBJ2-1
size: -
V: TRBV10-3
CDR3: CATQHSGSYNEQFF
DNA: TGTGCCACACAACATAGCGGATCCTACAATGAGCAGTTCTTC

D: TRBD2
J: TRBJ2-7
size: few
V: TRBV6-2/TRBV6-3
CDR3: CASIRTSGLSSYEQYF
DNA: TGTGCCAGCATTCGGACTAGCGGGCTGAGCTCCTACGAGCAGTACTTC

D: -
J: TRBJ2-7
size: -
V: TRBV6-2/TRBV6-3
CDR3: CASSYSISGSEQYF
DNA: TGTGCCAGCAGTTACTCGATTTCTGGTTCCGAGCAGTACTTC

D: -
J: TRBJ1-5
size: -
V: TRBV15
CDR3: CATSRELGGAQPQHF
DNA: TGTGCCACCAGCAGAGAACTGGGAGGGGCCCAGCCCCAGCATTTT

D: -
J: TRBJ1-5
size: -
V: TRBV3-1
CDR3: CASSHAGVSNQPQHF
DNA: TGTGCCAGCAGCCACGCAGGGGTATCGAATCAGCCCCAGCATTTT

D: -
J: TRBJ1-2
size: -
V: TRBV30
CDR3: CAWTPGANYGYTF
DNA: TGTGCCTGGACTCCAGGGGCTAACTATGGCTACACCTTC

D: -
J: TRBJ2-2
size: few
V: TRBV20-1
CDR3: CSASDPGPNTGELFF
DNA: TGCAGTGCTAGTGATCCGGGACCGAACACCGGGGAGCTGTTTTTT

D: -
J: TRBJ2-2
size: -
V: TRBV20-1
CDR3: CSAPESNTGELFF
DNA: TGCAGTGCTCCGGAGTCGAACACCGGGGAGCTGTTTTTT

D: TRBD1
J: TRBJ2-7
size: few
V: TRBV12-3/TRBV12-4
CDR3: CASSYDRGSYEQYF
DNA: TGTGCCAGCAGTTATGACAGGGGCTCCTACGAGCAGTACTTC

D: -
J: TRBJ1-1
size: few
V: TRBV7-9
CDR3: CASSLGRTGDTEAFF
DNA: TGTGCCAGCAGCTTAGGCCGCACTGGGGACACTGAAGCTTTCTTT

D: TRBD1
J: TRBJ1-1
size: few
V: TRBV20-1
CDR3: CSARDRGSNTEAFF
DNA: TGCAGTGCTAGGGACAGGGGGTCGAACACTGAAGCTTTCTTT

D: -
J: TRBJ2-7
size: -
V: TRBV5-1
CDR3: CASSFRGAEGEQYF
DNA: TGCGCCAGCAGCTTCCGCGGCGCCGAGGGAGAACAGTACTTC

D: TRBD2
J: TRBJ2-7
size: -
V: TRBV5-6
CDR3: CASSRGTSGSYEQYF
DNA: TGTGCCAGCAGCCGAGGGACTAGCGGCAGCTACGAGCAGTACTTC

D: TRBD2
J: TRBJ2-5
size: -
V: TRBV29-1
CDR3: CSVLGQRGLQETQYF
DNA: TGCAGCGTCCTGGGGCAGCGGGGGTTGCAAGAGACCCAGTACTTC

D: -
J: TRBJ2-5
size: -
V: TRBV20-1
CDR3: CSGSRTQETQYF
DNA: TGCAGTGGGTCGAGGACCCAAGAGACCCAGTACTTC

D: TRBD2
J: TRBJ2-7
size: -
V: TRBV10-3
CDR3: CAISESPRESTYEQYF
DNA: TGTGCCATCAGTGAATCACCGCGGGAGAGCACCTACGAGCAGTACTTC

D: TRBD2
J: TRBJ2-3
size: few
V: TRBV3-1
CDR3: CASSQVGRALDTQYF
DNA: TGTGCCAGCAGCCAGGTCGGGAGGGCCTTAGATACGCAGTATTTT

D: -
J: TRBJ1-4
size: -
V: TRBV20-1
CDR3: CSAPSGPLGPGLIEKLFF
DNA: TGCAGTGCCCCGTCCGGACCCCTGGGCCCAGGATTAATCGAAAAACTGTTTTTT

D: -
J: TRBJ1-4
size: -
V: TRBV7-6
CDR3: CASSLMQAANEKLFF
DNA: TGTGCCAGCAGCTTAATGCAGGCAGCTAATGAAAAACTGTTTTTT

D: -
J: TRBJ1-1
size: many
V: TRBV10-1
CDR3: CASSESGASNTEAFF
DNA: TGCGCCAGCAGTGAGTCAGGGGCTTCGAACACTGAAGCTTTCTTT

D: -
J: TRBJ2-7
size: -
V: TRBV5-1
CDR3: CASSLIGDPSYEQYF
DNA: TGCGCCAGCAGCTTGATAGGGGACCCCTCCTACGAGCAGTACTTC

D: -
J: TRBJ2-3
size: -
V: TRBV7-9
CDR3: CASSLGSGFADTQYF
DNA: TGTGCCAGCAGCCTCGGAAGCGGGTTCGCAGATACGCAGTATTTT

D: -
J: TRBJ2-7
size: -
V: TRBV3-1
CDR3: CASSQDMASEQYF
DNA: TGTGCCAGCAGCCAAGATATGGCCTCCGAGCAGTACTTC

D: -
J: TRBJ2-6
size: few
V: TRBV6-5
CDR3: CASSYATISGANVLTF
DNA: TGTGCCAGCAGTTACGCGACTATCTCTGGGGCCAACGTCCTGACTTTC

D: TRBD1
J: TRBJ1-1
size: -
V: TRBV3-1
CDR3: CASRRIGTGGSGTEAFF
DNA: TGTGCCAGCAGACGCATCGGGACAGGGGGCTCAGGCACTGAAGCTTTCTTT

D: TRBD1
J: TRBJ1-4
size: -
V: TRBV20-1
CDR3: CSARDLILRGPDEKLFF
DNA: TGCAGTGCTAGAGATCTCATCCTCAGGGGGCCGGATGAAAAACTGTTTTTT

D: -
J: TRBJ1-5
size: few
V: TRBV9
CDR3: CASSVVEGGGQPQHF
DNA: TGTGCCAGCAGCGTAGTAGAAGGGGGGGGGCAGCCCCAGCATTTT

D: -
J: TRBJ2-7
size: many
V: TRBV20-1
CDR3: CSARGTFNANEQYF
DNA: TGCAGTGCCAGGGGGACTTTTAACGCTAACGAGCAGTACTTC

D: TRBD2
J: TRBJ2-3
size: -
V: TRBV18
CDR3: CASSQTSGSGDTQYF
DNA: TGTGCCAGCTCGCAGACTAGCGGGAGTGGAGATACGCAGTATTTT

D: TRBD1
J: TRBJ1-2
size: many
V: TRBV12-3/TRBV12-4
CDR3: CASSLAGQGAFYGYTF
DNA: TGTGCCAGCAGTTTAGCGGGACAGGGGGCCTTCTATGGCTACACCTTC

D: TRBD2
J: TRBJ2-1
size: -
V: TRBV29-1
CDR3: CSVRRLAGADNEQFF
DNA: TGCAGCGTGAGGAGACTAGCGGGAGCCGACAATGAGCAGTTCTTC